Below, one TCR beta chain is given with its context. The specificity of this receptor is unknown. Base qualities are missing; no much larger clone stands one base away. Donors were healthy HIV-negative adults with no recently reported acute infections or vaccinations. Only Caucasian adults living in Nashville, Tennessee, USA were represented among the donors. CD4+ T cells were enriched by magnetic negative selection, after which naive cells were positively selected on CD45RA and the negative fraction was taken as the memory subset. After blood collection by leukapheresis, PBMCs were isolated using Ficoll-Histopaque density gradient centrifugation and then cryopreserved in the vapor phase of liquid nitrogen. Purity and quantity of every magnetically sorted T cell population were checked by analytical flow cytometry. Each sorted fraction had its genomic DNA isolated and then quantified by UV absorbance on a Nanodrop 2000c.

This specimen belongs to a study of shared clonotypes between healthy human individuals (dated by TCRdb to the early 2020s). Background for the entire study: Three men and a couple of women, aged 18 to 49 years, made up the cohort. Per donor, three plates each were used for CD4 naive and CD4 memory, two for CD8 naive, and one for CD8 memory. Blood TCR repertoires of about five healthy adults were deeply sequenced to estimate repertoire size and the extent of clonotype sharing between individuals. Between about 0.9 and 10 billion PBMCs per donor were obtained by leukapheresis. Libraries were prepared and TCR repertoires were sequenced by different laboratories using diverse techniques, in order to increase sequencing depth and limit assay-specific biases.

The investigation overall reported the following: Rarefaction of sorted-subset datasets indicated incomplete sequencing despite the large sequencing depth. Compared with non-shared clonotypes, the clonotypes found in all four sorted-subset donors had higher generation probabilities. The genetic and exposure-history diversity represented was limited by the small number of donors. Based on pairwise subsampling, the degree of clonotype sharing among donors was expected to be affected by sequencing depth. Naive subsets generally had larger estimated clonotype richness than memory subsets. Roughly 5% of naive CD4, around 4% of naive CD8, roughly 2.4% of memory CD4, and 0.4% of memory CD8 clonotypes were shared across several donors. Sampling was limited to blood, and TCR repertoires in tissue likely differ from TCR repertoires in blood.

Using the deep immunoSEQ assay, TCR CDR3 regions were amplified from genomic DNA by multiplex PCR. Genomic DNA extracted from each cell subset was distributed evenly over all wells of several immunoSEQ 96-well plates, and each plate served as one replicate. For sorted subsets, each replicate PCR was loaded with 150 to 250 ng genomic DNA, equivalent to about 33,000 T cell genomes. Purified libraries were quantified with a Qubit 3.0 fluorometer, sized on a Bioanalyzer 2100, and re-quantified with the KAPA Library Quantification kit. Every immunoSEQ 96-well plate was sequenced on a dedicated single-read 150-cycle Illumina NextSeq 550 flow cell. The study's processing was this. Because the immunoSEQ output held only junctional sequences and lacked quality scores, the filtering could not match the filtering applied to full-length reads. To assign V/J genes and CDR3, sequences were annotated using PyIR, a Python wrapper for IgBLAST v1.9, with IMGT germline references. Reads were removed for weak V/J assignments (E-value above 1e-6), missing CDR3, stop codons, out-of-frame junctions, or ambiguous translated residues. A V3J clonotype was defined by an identical inferred V gene, J gene, and CDR3 amino acid sequence. To compute the percentage overlap between repertoires, the number of shared unique clonotypes was divided by the size of the smaller repertoire. Repertoire richness was assessed with RTK rarefaction, the Chao1 estimator, and Recon v2.1 estimates of unobserved clonotypes. OLGA was used to compute generation probabilities for all TCRbeta clonotypes that the gDNA method yielded from a handful of donors. The immuneACCESS repertoire file appears here via TCRdb, limited to in-frame rearrangements. These files lack a portion of the clones; in checked studies, under half of the deficit traces to unresolved V genes, and the cause of the others is not known. D and trimming come from the DNA, and the V and J calls and clone size come from that table. The table for this sample lists roughly 500,000 clones; roughly 95% of them were counted only once. In total, the top ten clones hold about 0.057% of the sample.

The CDR3 starts with the cysteine, ends with the phenylalanine, and has 13 residues. Only the CDR3 part of the read is kept: 39 bases, read in frame from the first base. CDR1 and CDR2 are drawn from the germline V gene (reference sequence): MNHEY, SMNVEV. V and J are truncated by 4 bases and 7 bases respectively, leaving an intervening sequence of 10 bases. The receptor was derived from a woman between 25 and 40 years old in good health. Recombination joined TRBV27 with TRBJ2-2; no D gene can be assigned with confidence. Sequenced material: naive CD4+ T cells sorted from blood. Per the publication, the cell subset or site label means: CD45RA+ positively selected. CDR3 protein: CASSSPIRGELFF. In nucleotide form, the sequence is TGTGCCAGCAGTTCTCCTATCCGCGGGGAGCTGTTTTTT.